The next 8 T cell receptor beta chains were all read from a single sample in a study of cytomegalovirus exposure and HLA in healthy donors. The protocol was immunoSEQ multiplex PCR, while the TCRdb copy is restricted to in-frame clones and leaves out a portion. Of roughly 330,000 clones listed, around 87% are singletons. The sequencing sample was made of PBMCs. The receptors derive from a woman younger than 45 in good health and CMV-seropositive.

This clone appeared once. V is TRBV5-6 and J is TRBJ2-2; 7 nucleotides agree with TRBD1. The J segment lost 3 bases and the V segment lost 4 bases, leaving 12 bases of the junction unmatched. Germline V gene lookup returns CDR1 SGHDT and CDR2 YYEEEE. The CDR3 is 17 amino acids. This CDR3 reads CASSRGTAKADTGELFF. CDR3 DNA sequence: TGTGCCAGCAGCAGAGGGACAGCTAAGGCGGACACCGGGGAGCTGTTTTTT. Based on the CDR3 plus reference TRBV5-6 and TRBJ2-2, the full variable domain is DAGVTQSPTHLIKTRGQQVTLRCSPKSGHDTVSWYQQALGQGPQFIFQYYEEEERQRGNFPDRFSGHQFPNYSSELNVNALLLGDSALYLCASSRGTAKADTGELFFGEGSRLTVL.

The V gene is TRBV28, the J gene TRBJ2-1; 14 bases line up with TRBD2. V lost 3 bases to trimming and J lost 2 bases; unmatched junction nucleotides: 6. Looked up from germline, CDR1 is MDHEN and CDR2 is SYDVKM. This CDR3 contains 18 residues. This CDR3 reads CASSFRTSGRPTYNEQFF. CDR3 DNA sequence: TGTGCCAGCAGTTTCAGGACTAGCGGGAGGCCCACCTACAATGAGCAGTTCTTC.

Concerning this clone itself: Other nucleotide sequences from this sample produce the same CDR3. CDR3 in DNA: TGTGCCAGCTCACCCACGAACACTGAAGCTTTCTTT. Residues: CASSPTNTEAFF. This sequence joins TRBV18 and TRBJ1-1, with D hard to call. The CDR3 sequence is 12 residues long. Trimming took off 3 bases at V and 1 base at J, with 3 bases between the two ends. Germline CDR1 is KGHSH and CDR2 is LQKENI.

This CDR3 reads CASLFWAGNSQETQYF. The DNA for the CDR3 is TGTGCCAGCCTGTTCTGGGCAGGCAATTCTCAAGAGACCCAGTACTTC. This chain joins TRBV7-8 and TRBJ2-5, with D unresolved. Germline V gene data show CDR1 as SGHVS and CDR2 as FQNEAQ. The CDR3 totals 16 residues. Trimming pared 8 bases from V and 2 bases from J, leaving 21 bases between.

The chain carries TRBV2 and TRBJ2-5; the D call may be TRBD1 or TRBD2 (5 bases each). Germline CDR1 SNHLY, CDR2 FYNNEI. Deletions cut 4 bases from V and 5 bases from J, with 20 bases between. The CDR3 spans 16 residues. Written as DNA, the CDR3 is TGTGCCAGCAGTGGGGACGGTCCATCACAGTTGGAGACCCAGTACTTC. Amino acids: CASSGDGPSQLETQYF.

The chain is built from TRBV9 and TRBJ1-4; tentative D call: TRBD1 (5 bases). The CDR3 totals 15 residues. V was clipped by 1 base and J by 1 base, with 8 bases between them. Germline V gene sequence: CDR1 SGDLS, CDR2 YYNGEE. The CDR3 region is CASSVQGRTNEKLFF. The CDR3 DNA is TGTGCCAGCAGCGTACAGGGAAGAACTAATGAAAAACTGTTTTTT.

This sequence joins TRBV28 and TRBJ2-1; the D is unclear. The V gene's germline CDR1 is MDHEN and CDR2 SYDVKM. V lost 6 bases to trimming and J lost 5 bases, with 5 bases between them. The CDR3 sequence is 11 residues long. The CDR3 protein is CASSLNNEQFF. In nucleotides, the CDR3 is TGTGCCAGCAGCTTAAACAATGAGCAGTTCTTC.

This clone appeared a few times. The V and J genes are TRBV21-1 and TRBJ1-5. TRBV21-1 is assigned pseudogene status. This CDR3 spans 17 amino acids. DNA of the CDR3: TGTGCCAGCAGCAAAGCCCCTGCTGGGTCTAGCAATCAGCCCCAGCATTTT. As protein: CASSKAPAGSSNQPQHF.